This T cell receptor beta chain was observed in a study of T cell responses to AZD1222 COVID-19 vaccine. Profiling relied on immunoSEQ multiplex PCR, and the TCRdb table lists in-frame clones only, not all of them. The data contain 140,000 to 150,000 clones, 93% of them seen just once; the ten biggest clones take up around 5%. The sequencing used peripheral blood, collected on day 0 of AZD1222 vaccination. This sequence was found in an adult in good health.

CDR3 protein: CASSSRGRDSTDTQYF. CDR3 nucleotide sequence: TGTGCCAGCAGTTCTCGCGGGAGGGACTCCACAGATACGCAGTATTTT. The rearrangement links TRBV6-5 to TRBJ2-3; 9 positions agree with TRBD2. There are 16 residues in the CDR3. CDR1 and CDR2 (germline): MNHEY, SVGAGI. Germline trimming cut 4 bases from V and 2 bases from J; bases unmatched to any gene: 7.